This T cell receptor beta chain was retrieved from a study of shared clonotypes between healthy human individuals (dated by TCRdb to 2018 to 2020). Background for the entire study: The cohort included three men and a couple of women between 18 and 49 years of age. Between about 0.8 and 9.5 billion PBMCs per donor were obtained by leukapheresis. To estimate repertoire size and how much clonotypes are shared between individuals, the study performed deep sequencing of blood TCR repertoires from a few healthy adults. To increase sequencing depth and limit assay-specific biases, different laboratories used diverse techniques to prepare libraries and sequence TCR repertoires.

Donors were healthy HIV-negative adults with no recently reported acute infections or vaccinations. All donors were Caucasian adults living in Nashville, Tennessee, USA. For unsorted samples, 80 million to 100 million PBMCs were counted, and genomic DNA was extracted using the QIAamp DNA Blood Mini kit. Blood was collected by leukapheresis, and PBMCs were isolated by Ficoll-Histopaque density gradient centrifugation and then cryopreserved in liquid nitrogen vapor phase. TCR CDR3 regions were amplified from genomic DNA by multiplex PCR using the deep immunoSEQ assay. For each cell subset, the extracted genomic DNA was distributed evenly across all wells of several immunoSEQ 96-well plates, and each plate served as one replicate. Each replicate PCR for unsorted PBMC received about 300 ng genomic DNA, equal to approximately 30,000 T cell genomes. Genomic DNA from unsorted PBMC was sequenced over ten immunoSEQ deep assay plates. Purified libraries were measured with a Qubit 3.0 fluorometer, size-checked on a Bioanalyzer 2100, and measured again with the KAPA Library Quantification kit. Every immunoSEQ 96-well plate was sequenced on a dedicated single-read 150-cycle Illumina NextSeq 550 flow cell. Concerning the study's data processing: Because the immunoSEQ output included only junctional sequences and no quality scores, the filtering could not be the same as the filtering used for full-length reads. Sequences were annotated with PyIR, a Python wrapper for IgBLAST v1.9, using IMGT germline references to assign V/J genes and CDR3. Reads with weak V/J assignments (E-value above 1e-6), missing CDR3, stop codons, out-of-frame junctions, or ambiguous translated residues were removed. A V3J clonotype was defined by an identical inferred V gene, J gene, and CDR3 amino acid sequence. Percentage overlap between repertoires was computed as shared unique clonotypes divided by the size of the smaller repertoire. RTK rarefaction, the Chao1 estimator, and Recon v2.1 estimates of unobserved clonotypes were used to assess repertoire richness. TCRdb took over this immuneACCESS table, retaining in-frame rearrangements with V and J assigned. Such tables are incomplete; in checked studies, under half of the missing clones stem from an unresolved V gene, and the remainder is unexplained. That table is the source of V, J and clone size, and D and trimming were worked out from the DNA. The sample data list about 520,000 clones, and more than 65% of these were observed just once. Over 9.5% of the sample is held by the ten biggest clonotypes.

As for this clone: Its cognate antigen has yet to be identified. No quality values exist for individual bases; no much larger clone is one base distant.

Results the study describes overall, beyond this receptor: Pairwise subsampling indicated that sequencing depth was expected to affect the degree of clonotype sharing among donors. Sampling was restricted to blood, and TCR repertoires in tissues likely differ from the TCR repertoires found in blood. Because the study included only a small number of donors, the genetic and exposure-history diversity represented was limited.

The germline V gene provides CDR1 SGHDT and CDR2 YYEEEE. Inclusive of the bounding cysteine and phenylalanine, the CDR3 is 14 residues long. Just CDR3 DNA is preserved here, 42 bases in frame from base 1. V drops 0 bases and J drops 4 bases, leaving 7 bases in between. The source of this sequence is a woman between 40 and 55 years old in good health. Some clones in this sample may be carry-over from other donors' samples. The chain links TRBV5-6 with TRBJ2-2; no confident D gene assignment can be made. The specimen sequenced was PBMCs. This receptor carries the CDR3 CASSLGYSTGELFF. The base sequence is TGTGCCAGCAGCTTGGGCTATTCCACCGGGGAGCTGTTTTTT.